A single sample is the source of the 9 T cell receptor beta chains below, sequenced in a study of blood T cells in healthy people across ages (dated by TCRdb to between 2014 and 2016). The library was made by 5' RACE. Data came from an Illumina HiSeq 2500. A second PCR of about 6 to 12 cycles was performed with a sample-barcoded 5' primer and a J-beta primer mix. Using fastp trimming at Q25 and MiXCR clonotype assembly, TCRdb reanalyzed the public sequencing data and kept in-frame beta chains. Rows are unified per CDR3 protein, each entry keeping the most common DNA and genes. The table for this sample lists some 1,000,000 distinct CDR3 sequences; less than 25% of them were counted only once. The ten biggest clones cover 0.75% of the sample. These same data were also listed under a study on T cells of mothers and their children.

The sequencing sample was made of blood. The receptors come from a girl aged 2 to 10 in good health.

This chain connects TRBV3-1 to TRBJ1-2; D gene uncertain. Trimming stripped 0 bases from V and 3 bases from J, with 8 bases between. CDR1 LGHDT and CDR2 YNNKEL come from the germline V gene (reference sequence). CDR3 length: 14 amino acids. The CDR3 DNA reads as TGTGCCAGCAGCCAAGACAGGTACGACTATGGCTACACCTTC. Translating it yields CASSQDRYDYGYTF.

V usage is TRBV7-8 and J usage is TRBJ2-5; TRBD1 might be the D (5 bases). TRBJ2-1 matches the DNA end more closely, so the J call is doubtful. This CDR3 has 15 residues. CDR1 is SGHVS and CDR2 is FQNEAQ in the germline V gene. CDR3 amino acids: CASSLVQGGLNEQFF. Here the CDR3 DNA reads TGTGCCAGCAGCTTAGTTCAGGGCGGTTTGAACGAGCAGTTCTTC.

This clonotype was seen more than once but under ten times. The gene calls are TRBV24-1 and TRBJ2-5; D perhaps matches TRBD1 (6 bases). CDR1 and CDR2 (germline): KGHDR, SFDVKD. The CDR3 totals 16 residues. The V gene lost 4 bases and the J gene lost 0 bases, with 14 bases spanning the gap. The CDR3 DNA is TGTGCCACCAGTGACCTAAACAGGGCCCACCAAGAGACCCAGTACTTC. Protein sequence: CATSDLNRAHQETQYF.

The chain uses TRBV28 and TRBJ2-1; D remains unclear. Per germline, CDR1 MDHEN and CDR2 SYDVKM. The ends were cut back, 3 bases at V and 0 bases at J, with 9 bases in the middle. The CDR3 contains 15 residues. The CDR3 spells CASSFVWSSYNEQFF. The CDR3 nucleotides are TGTGCCAGCAGTTTTGTATGGAGCTCCTACAATGAGCAGTTCTTC.

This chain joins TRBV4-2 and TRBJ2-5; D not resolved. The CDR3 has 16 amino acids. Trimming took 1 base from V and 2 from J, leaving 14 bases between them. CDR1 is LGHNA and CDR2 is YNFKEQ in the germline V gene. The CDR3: CASSQVIGSEQETQYF. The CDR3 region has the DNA TGTGCCAGCAGCCAAGTTATAGGGTCGGAGCAAGAGACCCAGTACTTC.

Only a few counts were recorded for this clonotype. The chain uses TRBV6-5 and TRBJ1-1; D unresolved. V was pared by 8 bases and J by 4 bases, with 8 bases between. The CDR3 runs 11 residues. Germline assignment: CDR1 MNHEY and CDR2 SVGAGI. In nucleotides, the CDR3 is TGTGCCAGCCAGAGCTCCACTGAAGCTTTCTTT. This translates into CASQSSTEAFF.

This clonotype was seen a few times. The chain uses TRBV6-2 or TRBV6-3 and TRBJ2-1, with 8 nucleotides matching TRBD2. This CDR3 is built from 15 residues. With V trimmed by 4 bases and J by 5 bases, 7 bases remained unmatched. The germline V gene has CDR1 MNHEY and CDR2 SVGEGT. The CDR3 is CASSSDSGEDNEQFF. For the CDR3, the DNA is TGTGCCAGCAGTTCGGATAGCGGGGAAGACAATGAGCAGTTCTTC.

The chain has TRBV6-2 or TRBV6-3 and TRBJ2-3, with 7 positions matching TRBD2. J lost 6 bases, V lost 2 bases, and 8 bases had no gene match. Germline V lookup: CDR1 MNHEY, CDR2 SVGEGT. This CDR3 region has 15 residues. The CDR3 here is CASSYLAGEVDTQYF. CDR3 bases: TGTGCCAGCAGTTACCTCGCGGGGGAGGTGGATACGCAGTATTTT.

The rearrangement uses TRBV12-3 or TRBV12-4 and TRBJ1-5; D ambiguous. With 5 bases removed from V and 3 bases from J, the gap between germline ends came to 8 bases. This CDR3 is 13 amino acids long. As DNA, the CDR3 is TGTGCCAGCAGTCTAGAGATCAATCAGCCCCAGCATTTT. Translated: CASSLEINQPQHF.